This section outlines one T cell receptor (beta chain) sequence together with its context. Its antigen is still unknown. The CDR3 contains 15 residues. The junction had 6 bases not matched to a gene; V was cut back by 5 bases and J by 0 bases. The V gene's germline CDR1 is MNHNY and CDR2 SVGAGI (reference sequence). Primers included in the PCR were 60 Vbeta and 13 Jbeta primers. Here immunoSEQ multiplex PCR was the method, and the copy in TCRdb shows in-frame clones only, minus some. The sample includes 130,000 to 150,000 clones, about 78% seen only once; the top ten take roughly 3%. The record originates from a study of cytomegalovirus exposure and HLA in healthy donors. The study, taken as a whole, reports: 87-base-pair reads could not separate some V segments, including TRBV6-2 and TRBV6-3. For most TCR beta V segments, an earlier analysis put the productive rate at about 87% or about 30% of the time. Looking again later, the authors saw that most CMV-associated TCR beta chains seemed HLA-restricted.

Sequenced material: PBMCs. The receptor was isolated from a male donor in good health and CMV-seronegative. This rearrangement joins TRBV6-6 to TRBJ2-7; 8 bases align to TRBD1. The CDR3 reads CASSGPGTGSYEQYF. The CDR3 coding sequence is TGTGCCAGCAGTGGACCCGGGACAGGCTCCTACGAGCAGTACTTC.